This T cell receptor (beta chain) derives from a study of T cells after yellow fever vaccination. Germline V gene sequence: CDR1 GTSNPN, CDR2 SVGIG (reference sequence). Trimming pared 1 base from V and 5 bases from J, leaving 29 bases between. CDR3 length equals 19 residues. The table lists this clonotype with many counts. Making TCR cDNA involved 5'RACE template switching, which added UMIs and a universal primer site. One entry per CDR3 protein results from TCRdb running MiXCR on the 5' RACE reads. The sample has 250,000 or so distinct CDR3 sequences, approximately 3.5% seen once. This receptor was taken from a man aged 18 to 29 who received the YFV17D yellow fever vaccine. Here the sequenced sample was PBMCs, taken 15 days after the yellow fever booster vaccination. V usage is TRBV30 and J usage is TRBJ1-2; a weak D match, TRBD1 (5 bases). CDR3 sequence (DNA): TGTGCCTGGAGTGGGGGCGTGTCCGGGAACGAAGATCCCCAATATGGCTACACCTTC. This encodes CAWSGGVSGNEDPQYGYTF.